This entry lists 11 T cell receptor beta chains sequenced from one sample in a study of CD8+ T cells in alopecia areata. cDNA prepared by RNA extraction and subsequent reverse transcription served as the template for sequencing. Profiled with immunoSEQ multiplex PCR; TCRdb holds only in-frame clones, not every one. The data hold fewer than 110,000 clones, with roughly three fifths observed a single time. Treatment denoted: oral pan-JAK inhibitor, 5-10 mg twice daily. Source: CD8+ T cells sorted from blood, taken at roughly week 55, from a patient treated with tofacitinib. These receptors came from a human donor with alopecia areata.

This sequence joins TRBV25-1 and TRBJ1-1; D is unresolved. CDR1 is MGHDK, CDR2 SYGVNS, per germline. This CDR3 has 11 amino acids. Trimming took off 4 bases at V and 7 bases at J, with 7 bases between the two ends. The CDR3 loop reads CASSADREAFF. The CDR3 coding sequence is TGTGCCAGCAGTGCGGACCGTGAAGCTTTCTTT.

The chain joins TRBV12-5 to TRBJ2-1; tentative D call: TRBD2 (5 bases). Germline V lookup: CDR1 LGHNT, CDR2 FRNRAP. V lost 3 bases to trimming and J lost 7 bases, with 10 bases between them. The CDR3 contains 13 residues. The CDR3 loop reads CASGFNVANEQFF. DNA of the CDR3: TGTGCTAGTGGTTTTAACGTAGCGAATGAGCAGTTCTTC.

The V gene is TRBV9, the J gene TRBJ2-3; D may be TRBD2 (6 bases). The CDR3 is made up of 15 amino acids. Trimming cost V 2 bases and J 0 bases, with 10 bases left between them. Germline V gene lookup returns CDR1 SGDLS and CDR2 YYNGEE. The DNA of the CDR3 is TGTGCCAGCAGCGTCGAGAGCGGGAGCACAGATACGCAGTATTTT. Its protein is CASSVESGSTDTQYF.

This chain joins TRBV30 and TRBJ2-5; perhaps TRBD1 as D (6 bases). The V end lost 2 bases, the J end lost 5 bases, and 15 bases lay between the germline ends. Germline V gene data show CDR1 as GTSNPN and CDR2 as SVGIG (reference sequence). The CDR3 is 14 amino acids. The chain's CDR3 is CAWSTWGTIETQYF. CDR3 DNA: TGTGCCTGGAGTACCTGGGGGACAATCGAGACCCAGTACTTC.

This chain uses TRBV19 with TRBJ2-3; no clear D gene. The CDR3 sequence is 15 residues long. V was pared by 5 bases and J by 2 bases, with 14 bases between. The germline gives CDR1 LNHDA, CDR2 SQIVND (reference sequence). The CDR3 loop is CASSVPSEPTDTQYF. The CDR3, as DNA: TGTGCCAGTAGTGTCCCAAGCGAGCCCACAGATACGCAGTATTTT.

This rearrangement joins TRBV30 to TRBJ2-3; D ambiguous. This CDR3 has 10 residues. Germline assignment: CDR1 GTSNPN and CDR2 SVGIG (reference sequence). Trimming took 5 bases from V and 3 from J, leaving 3 bases between them. CDR3 coding DNA: TGTGCCTGGGAAACAGATACGCAGTATTTT. This encodes CAWETDTQYF.

V and J are TRBV7-6 and TRBJ2-3; D might be TRBD2 (7 bases). The CDR3 has 15 amino acids. The germline V and J ends were trimmed by 2 bases and 5 bases, with 14 bases remaining between them. Germline CDR1 reads SGHVS; CDR2 reads FNYEAQ. CDR3 nucleotide sequence: TGTGCCAGCAGCTTATACGCGGGGGCGGAAGATACGCAGTATTTT. This translates into CASSLYAGAEDTQYF.

V is TRBV4-1 and J is TRBJ2-1, with 13 positions matching TRBD2. The CDR3 sequence is 16 residues long. V shed 3 bases, J shed 7 bases, and the junction held 6 bases outside the gene matches. Germline lookup yields CDR1 MGHRA and CDR2 YSYEKL. CDR3 DNA sequence: TGCGCCAGCAGCCAGGAACTAGCGGGGGGGCCGAATGAGCAGTTCTTC. It yields the protein CASSQELAGGPNEQFF.

V usage is TRBV29-1 and J usage is TRBJ1-2; D not resolved. The germline V and J ends were trimmed by 3 bases and 1 base, with 9 bases remaining between them. This CDR3 is 13 amino acids long. Per germline, CDR1 SQVTM and CDR2 ANQGSEA. The CDR3 nucleotides are TGCAGCGTTGAGCCAGAGATTAACTATGGCTACACCTTC. It encodes CSVEPEINYGYTF.

The chain links TRBV15 to TRBJ2-7; 9 nucleotides line up with TRBD1. Trimming cost V 0 bases and J 2 bases; bases outside gene matches: 5. The CDR3 sequence is 16 residues long. The germline gives CDR1 LNHNV, CDR2 YYDKDF (reference sequence). In DNA, the CDR3 is TGTGCCACCAGCAGAGATTGGGGGACAGGGACCTACGAGCAGTACTTC. Translated: CATSRDWGTGTYEQYF.

The rearrangement links TRBV7-9 to TRBJ2-7; a possible D gene is TRBD1 (6 bases). The CDR3 runs to 14 residues. With 5 bases removed from V and 5 bases from J, the gap between germline ends came to 16 bases. Germline CDR1 is SEHNR and CDR2 is FQNEAQ (reference sequence). The CDR3 DNA reads TGTGCCAGCAGCCCTGGGATGGGGGCCCACGAGCAGTACTTC. Residues: CASSPGMGAHEQYF.